These T cell receptor beta chains were read from a single sample in a study of blood T cells in healthy people across ages. Using its own MiXCR run on the 5' RACE reads, TCRdb lists one record per CDR3 protein. The sample lists 1.2 million to 1.5 million distinct CDR3 sequences; roughly 64% were seen once. The sample consisted of blood. These receptor sequences come from a man between 18 and 29 years old in good health. Both conserved end residues are part of each CDR3. D genes are given only for firm matches. Clone size is given for some rows only: seen once, a few or many times, or a class if the clone is expanded.

TRBJ2-5 TRBV5-1 NA NA TGCGCCAGCAGCTCGGGACTTCAATACAATGAGCAGTACTTC CASSSGLQYNEQYF
TRBJ2-4 TRBV7-2 TRBD1 few TGTGCCAGCAGCTTAGAGGGACAGTTTAACATTCAGTACTTC CASSLEGQFNIQYF
TRBJ2-3 TRBV11-2 NA NA TGTGCCAGCAGCCAGGGGTATGGGACCTCCGCACCAGATACGCAGTATTTT CASSQGYGTSAPDTQYF
TRBJ2-7 TRBV7-6 NA NA TGTGCCAGCAGCTTAGAACCCCGGGGGCTCTACGAGCAGTACTTC CASSLEPRGLYEQYF
TRBJ2-7 TRBV7-2 TRBD2 NA TGTGCCAGCAGCTCACCGAATAGCGGGGGGCCCTCCTACGAGCAGTACTTC CASSSPNSGGPSYEQYF
TRBJ2-1 TRBV3-1 TRBD2 NA TGTGCCAGCAGCCAAGGACTAGCGGGAGTCCATACCACCCATGAGCAGTTCTTC CASSQGLAGVHTTHEQFF
TRBJ2-1 TRBV12-3/TRBV12-4 NA NA TGTGCCAGCAGACCTCACCCCCCATTAAACTACAATGAGCAGTTCTTC CASRPHPPLNYNEQFF
TRBJ1-2 TRBV27 TRBD1 few TGTGCCAGCAGTCCCTTTCTGGGACAGATCTATGGCTACACCTTC CASSPFLGQIYGYTF
TRBJ2-7 TRBV10-3 NA few TGTGCCATCAGTGAGGGGAATTTCGAGCAGTACTTC CAISEGNFEQYF
TRBJ2-5 TRBV20-1 NA few TGCAGTCCAGAGCACTCAGAGACCCAGTACTTC CSPEHSETQYF
TRBJ1-1 TRBV4-1 NA few TGCGCCAGCAGCCAAGGGGTTTATGCCAAGAACACTGAAGCTTTCTTT CASSQGVYAKNTEAFF
TRBJ2-7 TRBV29-1 TRBD1 NA TGCAGCGCCATCCGGACAGGCGCCTACGAGCAGTACTTC CSAIRTGAYEQYF
TRBJ2-3 TRBV11-3 TRBD2 NA TGTGCCAGCAGCGTCGATAGCGGGAGCGTCTACACAGATACGCAGTATTTT CASSVDSGSVYTDTQYF
TRBJ2-6 TRBV21-1 NA NA TGTGCCAGCAGCAACATTATGGGATGCTCTGGGGCCAACGTCCTGACTTTC CASSNIMGCSGANVLTF
TRBJ2-1 TRBV15 TRBD2 few TGTGCCACCAGCAGAGAACTAGCGGGAGCCAATGAGCAGTTCTTC CATSRELAGANEQFF
TRBJ2-1 TRBV7-2 NA NA TGTGCCAGCAGCTTAGTTGGGACTCCCTCCTACAATGAGCAGTTCTTC CASSLVGTPSYNEQFF
TRBJ2-7 TRBV28 NA NA TGTGCCAGCAGCCAACAATTAGCCTACGAGCAGTACTTC CASSQQLAYEQYF
TRBJ2-6 TRBV6-2/TRBV6-3 TRBD1 NA TGTGCCAGCAGTTCACCGGGACAGCTAAACTCTGGGGCCAACGTCCTGACTTTC CASSSPGQLNSGANVLTF
TRBJ1-2 TRBV7-2 NA NA TGTGCCAGCAGCTTATTGGGGGAGATATACTATGGCTACACCTTC CASSLLGEIYYGYTF
TRBJ1-4 TRBV6-5 NA NA TGTGCCAGCAGTTACTCCAGGGACGGGGGGAATCCCGTGGGTGAAAAACTGTTTTTT CASSYSRDGGNPVGEKLFF
TRBJ2-1 TRBV29-1 TRBD1 few TGCAGCGTTGAGACGACAGGGGGTGATAACAATGAGCAGTTCTTC CSVETTGGDNNEQFF
TRBJ1-6 TRBV2 NA NA TGTGCCAGCAAGACACCAACAAACGGAACCAGGGGATCGGTCAATTCACCCCTCCACTTT CASKTPTNGTRGSVNSPLHF
TRBJ2-4 TRBV10-3 NA NA TGTGCCATCAGTGAGTCGGAGGTGATGGGTAGCGGAGTTAAAAACATTCAGTACTTC CAISESEVMGSGVKNIQYF
TRBJ1-2 TRBV14 NA few TGTGCCAGCAGCCAAGAACAGAACTATGGCTACACCTTC CASSQEQNYGYTF
TRBJ2-1 TRBV4-1 NA NA TGCGCCAGCAGCCAAGATCCGGCAGGAAGAAACAATGAGCAGTTCTTC CASSQDPAGRNNEQFF
TRBJ2-5 TRBV12-3/TRBV12-4 NA few TGTGCCAGCAGTTTACTGGGGGGATACCAAGAGACCCAGTACTTC CASSLLGGYQETQYF
TRBJ2-7 TRBV24-1 NA once TGTGCCACCAGTGATGAAGGGAACGAGCAGTACTTC CATSDEGNEQYF
TRBJ2-1 TRBV6-5 NA few TGTGCCAGCAGTCCCCTCTTATACAATGAGCAGTTCTTC CASSPLLYNEQFF
TRBJ1-2 TRBV28 NA NA TGTGCCAGCAGTCAACCGGGTGGGGACTATGGCTACACCTTC CASSQPGGDYGYTF
TRBJ2-1 TRBV20-1 TRBD2 NA TGCAGTGCACCGGGACTAGCGAATTACAATGAGCAGTTCTTC CSAPGLANYNEQFF
TRBJ2-3 TRBV20-1 NA NA TGCAGCACGACGGTAATTAGCACAGATACGCAGTATTTT CSTTVISTDTQYF
TRBJ1-1 TRBV10-3 NA NA TGTGCCATCAATGATGGCGGGGGCACTGAAGCTTTCTTT CAINDGGGTEAFF
TRBJ1-1 TRBV7-9 NA once TGTGCCAGCAGCTTATCGGGTCTTAGGGGCGCTGAAGCTTTCTTT CASSLSGLRGAEAFF
TRBJ2-3 TRBV11-2 NA NA TGTGCCAGCAGCTTAACCGCCCGGGACATAGATACGCAGTATTTT CASSLTARDIDTQYF
TRBJ2-7 TRBV7-2 NA NA TGCGTCGGCGGGAAAAGGAGCTCCTACAATGAGCAGTACTTC CVGGKRSSYNEQYF
TRBJ2-1 TRBV4-1 NA few TGCGCCAGCAGCCAAGACCCTTACCGGGTTCCCTACAATGAGCAGTTCTTC CASSQDPYRVPYNEQFF
TRBJ2-5 TRBV5-6 TRBD2 NA TGTGCCAGCAGCCACCTAGCGGGGCAGGACCAAGAGACCCAGTACTTC CASSHLAGQDQETQYF
TRBJ2-1 TRBV12-3/TRBV12-4 NA NA TGTGCCAGCACCCTGAGGGGCCATGAGCAGTTCTTC CASTLRGHEQFF
TRBJ1-2 TRBV12-3/TRBV12-4 NA NA TGTGCCAGCAGTTTAGCGCAGAACAGTTACCACAACTATGGCTACACCTTC CASSLAQNSYHNYGYTF
TRBJ1-2 TRBV12-3/TRBV12-4 NA few TGTGCCAGCAGTTTCACAGTAAGCTATGGCTACACCTTC CASSFTVSYGYTF
TRBJ2-2 TRBV6-6 NA many TGTGCCAGCAGGGACACCGGGGAGCTGTTTTTT CASRDTGELFF
TRBJ2-1 TRBV20-1 NA few TGCAGTGCTAGGGAGTTGCCGGTTGAGCAGTTCTTC CSARELPVEQFF
TRBJ2-7 TRBV5-1 NA NA TGCGCCAGCAGCGTATTCGCGGGTAGGAACTACGAGCAGTACTTC CASSVFAGRNYEQYF
TRBJ1-5 TRBV20-1 TRBD1 NA TGCAGTGCTATAAGACAGGGGGGTTTTCGGCCCCAGCATTTT CSAIRQGGFRPQHF
TRBJ1-1 TRBV6-2/TRBV6-3 TRBD1 NA TGTGCCAGCAGAGAGACAGGGGTGATGAACACTGAAGCTTTCTTT CASRETGVMNTEAFF